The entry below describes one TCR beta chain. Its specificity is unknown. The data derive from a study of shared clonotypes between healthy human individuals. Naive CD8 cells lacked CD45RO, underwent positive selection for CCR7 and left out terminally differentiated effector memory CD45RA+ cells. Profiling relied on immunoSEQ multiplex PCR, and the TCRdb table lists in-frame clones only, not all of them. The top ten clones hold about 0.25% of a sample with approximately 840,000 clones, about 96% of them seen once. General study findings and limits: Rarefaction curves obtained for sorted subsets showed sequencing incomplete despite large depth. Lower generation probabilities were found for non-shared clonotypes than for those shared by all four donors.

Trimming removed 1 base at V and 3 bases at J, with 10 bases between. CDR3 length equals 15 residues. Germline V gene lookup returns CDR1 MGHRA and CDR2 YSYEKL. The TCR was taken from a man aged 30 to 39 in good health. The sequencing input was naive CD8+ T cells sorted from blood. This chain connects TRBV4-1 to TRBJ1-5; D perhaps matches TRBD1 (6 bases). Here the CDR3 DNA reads TGCGCCAGCAGCCAAGCAGGGGCAAACAATCAGCCCCAGCATTTT. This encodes CASSQAGANNQPQHF.